This is a list of T cell receptor beta chains from one sample in a study of post-analysis software for immune sequencing data. TCRdb reanalysed the PCR reads using MiXCR and keeps one entry per CDR3 protein. The data contain roughly 430,000 distinct CDR3 sequences, 39% of them singletons. Source material: blood. The receptors here all came from a girl aged 2-10 years with multiple sclerosis. Both conserved end residues are part of each CDR3. Fields, in order: J gene, D gene, V gene, CDR3 protein. D genes are given only for firm matches.

J: TRBJ1-2; D: -; V: TRBV20-1; CDR3: CSASQSRAFYGYTF
J: TRBJ1-2; D: TRBD1; V: TRBV28; CDR3: CASSSTGTGDSYGYTF
J: TRBJ2-1; D: TRBD2; V: TRBV11-2; CDR3: CASSLVVLAGTNEQFF
J: TRBJ1-1; D: TRBD1; V: TRBV28; CDR3: CASSSPTGTETEAFF
J: TRBJ2-7; D: -; V: TRBV5-1; CDR3: CASSSLQLNYEQYF
J: TRBJ2-5; D: -; V: TRBV7-3; CDR3: CASSLGGLVNNEQYF
J: TRBJ2-2; D: -; V: TRBV10-3; CDR3: CAISPRGANTGELFF
J: TRBJ2-5; D: TRBD1; V: TRBV5-1; CDR3: CASSLRVPGQGETQYF
J: TRBJ2-7; D: -; V: TRBV5-1; CDR3: CASRLLDTNSYEQYF
J: TRBJ1-5; D: -; V: TRBV20-1; CDR3: CSARDIQGSERHQPQHF
J: TRBJ2-1; D: TRBD1; V: TRBV7-2; CDR3: CASSYPTGSNEQFF
J: TRBJ2-3; D: TRBD2; V: TRBV7-2; CDR3: CASSSQPGGGLDTQYF
J: TRBJ2-1; D: TRBD1; V: TRBV20-1; CDR3: CSASGQGSYNEQFF
J: TRBJ2-7; D: -; V: TRBV29-1; CDR3: CSVSGSNYEQYF
J: TRBJ1-2; D: -; V: TRBV18; CDR3: CASSLAPIDGYTF
J: TRBJ2-2; D: TRBD2; V: TRBV12-3/TRBV12-4; CDR3: CASSRRVAGQTGELFF
J: TRBJ2-6; D: TRBD1; V: TRBV6-1; CDR3: CASSGRTGPSSGANVLTF
J: TRBJ2-3; D: -; V: TRBV7-9; CDR3: CASNPGTDTQYF
J: TRBJ2-1; D: TRBD2; V: TRBV4-3; CDR3: CASSQDRPGGPLSSYNEQFF
J: TRBJ2-5; D: TRBD2; V: TRBV3-1; CDR3: CASSQGDRGEQYF
J: TRBJ1-1; D: -; V: TRBV7-3; CDR3: CASSSSVNTEAFF
J: TRBJ2-7; D: TRBD2; V: TRBV6-5; CDR3: CASSYRLAGGPGGRYEQYF
J: TRBJ2-1; D: -; V: TRBV3-1; CDR3: CASSQEKGPFYNEQFF
J: TRBJ2-7; D: TRBD2; V: TRBV7-2; CDR3: CASSLASTSGYEQYF
J: TRBJ2-7; D: -; V: TRBV5-5; CDR3: CASSLAGGRTYEQYF
J: TRBJ1-4; D: TRBD1; V: TRBV12-3/TRBV12-4; CDR3: CASRGQGAEKLFF
J: TRBJ2-7; D: -; V: TRBV4-2; CDR3: CASSLLAESSYEQYF
J: TRBJ2-3; D: -; V: TRBV6-5; CDR3: CASGKISTDTQYF
J: TRBJ2-1; D: -; V: TRBV4-3; CDR3: CASSRADGPHNEQFF
J: TRBJ1-2; D: TRBD1; V: TRBV29-1; CDR3: CSVGWTGGYGYTF
J: TRBJ1-2; D: TRBD1; V: TRBV20-1; CDR3: CSAREIGQATGYTF
J: TRBJ1-5; D: -; V: TRBV20-1; CDR3: CSARTGASQPQHF
J: TRBJ2-7; D: TRBD2; V: TRBV6-2/TRBV6-3; CDR3: CASGLAVYEQYF
J: TRBJ1-5; D: -; V: TRBV28; CDR3: CASSLGFQPQHF
J: TRBJ2-3; D: -; V: TRBV20-1; CDR3: CSARLITDTQYF
J: TRBJ2-1; D: TRBD2; V: TRBV7-2; CDR3: CASALGLAGVEQFF
J: -; D: -; V: TRBV3-1; CDR3: CASSRGPGGVETQYF
J: TRBJ2-1; D: -; V: TRBV20-1; CDR3: CSAREPRSGRTSSYNEQFF
J: TRBJ2-1; D: TRBD2; V: TRBV7-9; CDR3: CASSLGRERVYNEQFF
J: TRBJ2-1; D: -; V: TRBV6-6; CDR3: CASSARTPEQFF
J: TRBJ1-1; D: -; V: TRBV5-1; CDR3: CASSYRDNTEAFF
J: TRBJ2-3; D: -; V: TRBV20-1; CDR3: CSAASGFTDTQYF
J: TRBJ2-5; D: -; V: TRBV5-1; CDR3: CASSLDHETQYF
J: TRBJ2-7; D: -; V: TRBV6-5; CDR3: CASSSATGGYEQYF
J: TRBJ2-5; D: -; V: TRBV7-6; CDR3: CASSLYQGFQQETQYF
J: TRBJ1-6; D: TRBD1; V: TRBV20-1; CDR3: CSATGTGRISSPLHF
J: -; D: TRBD2; V: TRBV29-1; CDR3: CSVAGTSGSSYEQYF